This record concerns one TCR beta chain sequence. This sample was included in a study of technical replicates of blood from a few donors. Profiling relied on immunoSEQ multiplex PCR, and the TCRdb table lists in-frame clones only, not all of them. Of around 61,000 clones in the sample, approximately 83% are singletons; the top ten hold about 5%. The sequenced material came from PBMCs. This TCR came from a human donor in good health. Some clones in this sample may be carry-over from other donors' samples.

The chain's CDR3 is CASSQVEYSYEQYF. The CDR3 nucleotides are TGCGCCAGCAGCCAAGTGGAGTACTCCTACGAGCAGTACTTC. This chain joins TRBV4-1 and TRBJ2-7; D call uncertain. The V end lost 1 base, the J end lost 0 bases, and 7 bases lay between the germline ends. Germline V gene data show CDR1 as MGHRA and CDR2 as YSYEKL. This CDR3 is 14 amino acids long.